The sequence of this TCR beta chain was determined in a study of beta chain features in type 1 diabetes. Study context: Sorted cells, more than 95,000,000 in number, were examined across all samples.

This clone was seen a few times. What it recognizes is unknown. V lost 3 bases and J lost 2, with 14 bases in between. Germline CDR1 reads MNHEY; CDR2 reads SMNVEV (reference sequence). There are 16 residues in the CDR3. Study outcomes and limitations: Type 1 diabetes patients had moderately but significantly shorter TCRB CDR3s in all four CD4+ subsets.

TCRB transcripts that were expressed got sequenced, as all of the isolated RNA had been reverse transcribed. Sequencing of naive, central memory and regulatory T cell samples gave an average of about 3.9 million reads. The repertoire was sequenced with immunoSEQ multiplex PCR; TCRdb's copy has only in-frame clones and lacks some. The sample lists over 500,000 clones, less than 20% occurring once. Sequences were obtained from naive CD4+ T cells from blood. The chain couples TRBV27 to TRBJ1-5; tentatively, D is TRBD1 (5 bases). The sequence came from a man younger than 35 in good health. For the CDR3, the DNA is TGTGCCAGCAGTTTTTTACAGGCAAGCGGCAATCAGCCCCAGCATTTT. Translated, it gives CASSFLQASGNQPQHF.